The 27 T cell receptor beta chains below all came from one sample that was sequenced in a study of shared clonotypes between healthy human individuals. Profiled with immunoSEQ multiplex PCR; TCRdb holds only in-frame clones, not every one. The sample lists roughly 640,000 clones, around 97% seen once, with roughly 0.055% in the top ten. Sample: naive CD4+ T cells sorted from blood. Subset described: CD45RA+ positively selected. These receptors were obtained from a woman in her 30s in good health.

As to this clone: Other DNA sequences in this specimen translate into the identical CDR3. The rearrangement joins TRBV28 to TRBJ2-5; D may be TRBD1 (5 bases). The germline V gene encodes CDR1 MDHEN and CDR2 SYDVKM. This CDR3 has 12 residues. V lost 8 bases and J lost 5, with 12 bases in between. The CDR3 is CASRGSGETQYF. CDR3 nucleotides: TGTGCCAGCCGCGGTTCAGGGGAGACCCAGTACTTC.

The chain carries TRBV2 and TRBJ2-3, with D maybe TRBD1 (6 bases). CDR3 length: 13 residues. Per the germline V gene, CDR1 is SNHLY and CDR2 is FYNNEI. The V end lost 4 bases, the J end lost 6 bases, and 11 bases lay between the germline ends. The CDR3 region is CASSVEGEDTQYF. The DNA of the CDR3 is TGTGCCAGCAGTGTCGAGGGGGAGGATACGCAGTATTTT.

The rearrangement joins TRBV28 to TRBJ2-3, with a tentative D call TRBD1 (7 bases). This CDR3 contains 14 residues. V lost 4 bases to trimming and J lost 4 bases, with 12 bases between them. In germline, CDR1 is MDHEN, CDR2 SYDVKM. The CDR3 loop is CASSSPGGSDTQYF. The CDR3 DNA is TGTGCCAGCAGTTCACCAGGGGGGTCAGATACGCAGTATTTT.

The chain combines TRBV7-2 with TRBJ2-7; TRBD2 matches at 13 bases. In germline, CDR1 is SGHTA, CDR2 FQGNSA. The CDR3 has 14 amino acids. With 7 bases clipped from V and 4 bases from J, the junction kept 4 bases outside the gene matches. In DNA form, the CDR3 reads TGTGCCAGCAACGGACTAGCGGGAGATTACGAGCAGTACTTC. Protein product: CASNGLAGDYEQYF.

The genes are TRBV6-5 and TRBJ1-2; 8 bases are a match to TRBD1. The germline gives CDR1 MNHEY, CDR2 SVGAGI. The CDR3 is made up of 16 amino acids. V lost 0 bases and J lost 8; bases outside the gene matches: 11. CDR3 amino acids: CASSYSTTGGDGGYTF. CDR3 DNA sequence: TGTGCCAGCAGTTACTCGACAACAGGGGGGGACGGCGGCTACACCTTC.

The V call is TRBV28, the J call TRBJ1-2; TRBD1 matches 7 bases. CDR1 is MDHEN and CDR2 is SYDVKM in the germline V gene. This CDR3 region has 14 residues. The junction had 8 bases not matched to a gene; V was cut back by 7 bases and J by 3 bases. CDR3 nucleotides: TGTGCCAGCATCCGGTCAGGGGGGCACTATGGCTACACCTTC. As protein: CASIRSGGHYGYTF.

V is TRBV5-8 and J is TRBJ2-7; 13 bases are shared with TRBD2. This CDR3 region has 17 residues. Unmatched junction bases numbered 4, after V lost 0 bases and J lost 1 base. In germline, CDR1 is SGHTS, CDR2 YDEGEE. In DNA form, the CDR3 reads TGTGCCAGCAGCTTGGGGACTAGCGGGAGTTGGTCCTACGAGCAGTACTTC. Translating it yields CASSLGTSGSWSYEQYF.

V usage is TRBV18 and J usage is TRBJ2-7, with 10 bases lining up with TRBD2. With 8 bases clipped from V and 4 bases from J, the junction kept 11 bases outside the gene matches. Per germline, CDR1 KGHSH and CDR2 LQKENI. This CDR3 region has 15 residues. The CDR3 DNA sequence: TGTGCCAGCCTCCCGAGAGCGGGAGGGCCGTACGAGCAGTACTTC. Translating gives CASLPRAGGPYEQYF. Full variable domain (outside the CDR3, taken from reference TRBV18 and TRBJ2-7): NAGVMQNPRHLVRRRGQEARLRCSPMKGHSHVYWYRQLPEEGLKFMVYLQKENIIDESGMPKERFSAEFPKEGPSILRIQQVVRGDSAAYFCASLPRAGGPYEQYFGPGTRLTVT.

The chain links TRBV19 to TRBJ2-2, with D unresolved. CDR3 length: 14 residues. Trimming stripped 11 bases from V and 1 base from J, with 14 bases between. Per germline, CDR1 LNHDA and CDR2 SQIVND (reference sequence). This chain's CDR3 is CASLLRRNTGELFF. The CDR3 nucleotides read TGTGCCTCATTACTTAGACGGAACACCGGGGAGCTGTTTTTT.

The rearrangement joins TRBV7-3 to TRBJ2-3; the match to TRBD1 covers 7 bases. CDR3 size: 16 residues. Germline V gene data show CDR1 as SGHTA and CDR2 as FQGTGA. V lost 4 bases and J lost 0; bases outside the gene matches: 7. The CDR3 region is CASSSGTARSTDTQYF. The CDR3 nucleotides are TGTGCCAGCAGCTCAGGGACAGCCAGGAGCACAGATACGCAGTATTTT.

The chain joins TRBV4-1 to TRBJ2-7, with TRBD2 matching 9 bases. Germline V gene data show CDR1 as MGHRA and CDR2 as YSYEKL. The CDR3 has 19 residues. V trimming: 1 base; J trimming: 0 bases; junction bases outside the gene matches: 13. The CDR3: CASSQGRAGGRTSSYEQYF. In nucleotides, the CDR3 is TGCGCCAGCAGCCAAGGTAGAGCGGGAGGACGAACGAGCTCCTACGAGCAGTACTTC.

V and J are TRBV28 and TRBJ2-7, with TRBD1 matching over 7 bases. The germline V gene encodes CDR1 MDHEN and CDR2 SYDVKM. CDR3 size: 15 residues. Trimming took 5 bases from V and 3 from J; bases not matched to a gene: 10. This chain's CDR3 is CASSPDDRASYEQYF. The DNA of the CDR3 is TGTGCCAGCAGTCCGGACGACAGGGCGAGCTACGAGCAGTACTTC.

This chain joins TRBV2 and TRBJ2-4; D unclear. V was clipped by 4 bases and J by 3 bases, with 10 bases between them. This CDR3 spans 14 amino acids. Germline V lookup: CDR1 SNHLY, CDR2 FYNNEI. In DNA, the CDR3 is TGTGCCAGCAGTGCAGGCCCGGTCAAAAACATTCAGTACTTC. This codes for CASSAGPVKNIQYF.

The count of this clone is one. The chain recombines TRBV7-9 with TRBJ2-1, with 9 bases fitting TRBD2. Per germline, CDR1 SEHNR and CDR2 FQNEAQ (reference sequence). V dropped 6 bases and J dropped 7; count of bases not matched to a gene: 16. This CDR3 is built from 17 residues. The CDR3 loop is CASRDPSGRFRLNEQFF. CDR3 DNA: TGTGCCAGCAGGGACCCCAGCGGGAGGTTTCGTTTAAATGAGCAGTTCTTC.

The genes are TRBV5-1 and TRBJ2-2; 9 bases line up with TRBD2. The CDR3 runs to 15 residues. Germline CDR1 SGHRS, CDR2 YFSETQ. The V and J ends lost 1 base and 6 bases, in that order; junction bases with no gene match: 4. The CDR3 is CASSLSLAGAGELFF. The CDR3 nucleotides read TGCGCCAGCAGCTTGTCTTTAGCGGGGGCCGGGGAGCTGTTTTTT.

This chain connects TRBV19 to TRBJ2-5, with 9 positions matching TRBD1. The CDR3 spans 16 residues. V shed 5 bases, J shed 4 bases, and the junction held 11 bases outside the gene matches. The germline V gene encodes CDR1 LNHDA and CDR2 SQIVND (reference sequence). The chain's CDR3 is CASSSSPGQGIETQYF. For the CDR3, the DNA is TGTGCCAGTAGTTCCTCACCGGGACAGGGAATAGAGACCCAGTACTTC.

The CDR3 bases are TGTGCCAGCAGGGGGACCCGGGCAGTCGGCACTGAAGCTTTCTTT. Its translation is CASRGTRAVGTEAFF. The rearrangement links TRBV11-2 to TRBJ1-1; D may be TRBD1 (5 bases). The V end lost 6 bases, the J end lost 4 bases, and 18 bases lay between the germline ends. Germline V gene data show CDR1 as SGHAT and CDR2 as FQNNGV. The CDR3 consists of 15 residues.

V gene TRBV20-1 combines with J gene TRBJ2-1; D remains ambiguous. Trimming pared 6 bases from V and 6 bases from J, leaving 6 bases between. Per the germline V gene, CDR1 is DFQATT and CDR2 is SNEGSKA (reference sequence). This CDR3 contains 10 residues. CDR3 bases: TGCAGTGCCGTAGGCAATGAGCAGTTCTTC. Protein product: CSAVGNEQFF.

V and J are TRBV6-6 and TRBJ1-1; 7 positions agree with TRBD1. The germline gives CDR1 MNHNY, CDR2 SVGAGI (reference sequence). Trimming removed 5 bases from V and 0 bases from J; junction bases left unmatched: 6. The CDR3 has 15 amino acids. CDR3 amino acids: CASSHRQGVNTEAFF. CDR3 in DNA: TGTGCCAGCAGTCACCGACAGGGCGTGAACACTGAAGCTTTCTTT.

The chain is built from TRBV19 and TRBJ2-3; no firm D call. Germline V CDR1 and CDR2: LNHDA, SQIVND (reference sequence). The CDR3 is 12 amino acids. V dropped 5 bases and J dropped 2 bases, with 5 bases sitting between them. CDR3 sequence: CASSDFTDTQYF. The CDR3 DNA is TGTGCCAGTAGTGACTTCACAGATACGCAGTATTTT.

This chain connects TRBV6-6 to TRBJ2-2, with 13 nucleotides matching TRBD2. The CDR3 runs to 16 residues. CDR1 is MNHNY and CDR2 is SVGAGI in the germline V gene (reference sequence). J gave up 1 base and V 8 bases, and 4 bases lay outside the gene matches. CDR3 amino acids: CASRGTSGMNTGELFF. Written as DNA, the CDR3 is TGTGCCAGCCGGGGGACTAGCGGGATGAACACCGGGGAGCTGTTTTTT.

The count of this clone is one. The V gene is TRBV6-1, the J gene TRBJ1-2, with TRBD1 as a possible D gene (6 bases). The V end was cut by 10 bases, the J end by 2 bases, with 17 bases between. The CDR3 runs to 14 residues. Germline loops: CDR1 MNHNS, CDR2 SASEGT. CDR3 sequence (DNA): TGTGCCACCCTCCAAGGGGGATTAAACTATGGCTACACCTTC. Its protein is CATLQGGLNYGYTF.

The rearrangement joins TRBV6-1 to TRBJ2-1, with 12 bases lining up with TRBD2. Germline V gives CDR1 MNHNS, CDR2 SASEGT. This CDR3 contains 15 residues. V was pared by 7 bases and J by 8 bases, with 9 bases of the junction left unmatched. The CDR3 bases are TGTGCCAGCAACCGACTAGCGGGAGCCAGGGATGAGCAGTTCTTC. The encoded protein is CASNRLAGARDEQFF.

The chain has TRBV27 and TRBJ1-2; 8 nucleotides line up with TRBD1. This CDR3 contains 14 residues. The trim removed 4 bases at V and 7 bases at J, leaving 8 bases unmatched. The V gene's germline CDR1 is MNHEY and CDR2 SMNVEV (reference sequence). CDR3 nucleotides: TGTGCCAGCAGTTCCTCGGACAGGGTAGCTGGCTACACCTTC. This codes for CASSSSDRVAGYTF.

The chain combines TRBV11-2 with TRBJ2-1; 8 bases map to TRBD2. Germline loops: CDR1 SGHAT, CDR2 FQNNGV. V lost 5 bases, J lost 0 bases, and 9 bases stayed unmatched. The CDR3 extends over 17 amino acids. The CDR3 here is CASSTSTSGSSYNEQFF. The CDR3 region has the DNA TGTGCCAGCAGCACCAGTACTAGCGGAAGCTCCTACAATGAGCAGTTCTTC.

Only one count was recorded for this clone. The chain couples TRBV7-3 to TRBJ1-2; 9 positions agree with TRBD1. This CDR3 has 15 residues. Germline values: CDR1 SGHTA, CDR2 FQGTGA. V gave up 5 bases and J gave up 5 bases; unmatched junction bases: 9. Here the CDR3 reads CASSPTGQGIYGYTF. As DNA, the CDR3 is TGTGCCAGCAGCCCAACTGGACAGGGGATATATGGCTACACCTTC.

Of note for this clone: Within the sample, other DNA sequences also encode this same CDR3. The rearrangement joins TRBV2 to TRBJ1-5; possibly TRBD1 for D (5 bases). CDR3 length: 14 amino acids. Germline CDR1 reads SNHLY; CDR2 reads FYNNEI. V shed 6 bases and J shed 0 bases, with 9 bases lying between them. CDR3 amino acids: CASSREYSNQPQHF. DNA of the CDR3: TGTGCCAGCAGCAGGGAGTATAGCAATCAGCCCCAGCATTTT.